The text below deals with one T cell receptor (beta chain). Antigen unknown. Clones were read by immunoSEQ multiplex PCR, and TCRdb kept only the in-frame ones, dropping some. There are approximately 2.1 million clones in the sample; more than 80% occur only once, and under 0.45% lies in the top ten. This specimen comes from a study of shared clonotypes between healthy human individuals. Whole-study findings and limits: Sequencing depth was expected to affect clonotype sharing among donors. There were few donors, and this limited the genetic and exposure-history diversity represented.

The sequence came from a man aged 18 to 30 in good health. Some clones in this sample may be carry-over from other donors' samples. Sequencing was performed on naive CD4+ T cells from PBMCs. Subset denoted: CD45RA+ positively selected.

CDR3 amino acids: CASSQKSTVYQETQYF. The DNA of the CDR3 is TGCGCCAGCAGCCAGAAAAGTACAGTGTACCAAGAGACCCAGTACTTC. This chain joins TRBV4-1 and TRBJ2-5, with no clear D. With 3 bases removed from V and 0 bases from J, the gap between germline ends came to 14 bases. Germline values: CDR1 MGHRA, CDR2 YSYEKL. This CDR3 comprises 16 residues.